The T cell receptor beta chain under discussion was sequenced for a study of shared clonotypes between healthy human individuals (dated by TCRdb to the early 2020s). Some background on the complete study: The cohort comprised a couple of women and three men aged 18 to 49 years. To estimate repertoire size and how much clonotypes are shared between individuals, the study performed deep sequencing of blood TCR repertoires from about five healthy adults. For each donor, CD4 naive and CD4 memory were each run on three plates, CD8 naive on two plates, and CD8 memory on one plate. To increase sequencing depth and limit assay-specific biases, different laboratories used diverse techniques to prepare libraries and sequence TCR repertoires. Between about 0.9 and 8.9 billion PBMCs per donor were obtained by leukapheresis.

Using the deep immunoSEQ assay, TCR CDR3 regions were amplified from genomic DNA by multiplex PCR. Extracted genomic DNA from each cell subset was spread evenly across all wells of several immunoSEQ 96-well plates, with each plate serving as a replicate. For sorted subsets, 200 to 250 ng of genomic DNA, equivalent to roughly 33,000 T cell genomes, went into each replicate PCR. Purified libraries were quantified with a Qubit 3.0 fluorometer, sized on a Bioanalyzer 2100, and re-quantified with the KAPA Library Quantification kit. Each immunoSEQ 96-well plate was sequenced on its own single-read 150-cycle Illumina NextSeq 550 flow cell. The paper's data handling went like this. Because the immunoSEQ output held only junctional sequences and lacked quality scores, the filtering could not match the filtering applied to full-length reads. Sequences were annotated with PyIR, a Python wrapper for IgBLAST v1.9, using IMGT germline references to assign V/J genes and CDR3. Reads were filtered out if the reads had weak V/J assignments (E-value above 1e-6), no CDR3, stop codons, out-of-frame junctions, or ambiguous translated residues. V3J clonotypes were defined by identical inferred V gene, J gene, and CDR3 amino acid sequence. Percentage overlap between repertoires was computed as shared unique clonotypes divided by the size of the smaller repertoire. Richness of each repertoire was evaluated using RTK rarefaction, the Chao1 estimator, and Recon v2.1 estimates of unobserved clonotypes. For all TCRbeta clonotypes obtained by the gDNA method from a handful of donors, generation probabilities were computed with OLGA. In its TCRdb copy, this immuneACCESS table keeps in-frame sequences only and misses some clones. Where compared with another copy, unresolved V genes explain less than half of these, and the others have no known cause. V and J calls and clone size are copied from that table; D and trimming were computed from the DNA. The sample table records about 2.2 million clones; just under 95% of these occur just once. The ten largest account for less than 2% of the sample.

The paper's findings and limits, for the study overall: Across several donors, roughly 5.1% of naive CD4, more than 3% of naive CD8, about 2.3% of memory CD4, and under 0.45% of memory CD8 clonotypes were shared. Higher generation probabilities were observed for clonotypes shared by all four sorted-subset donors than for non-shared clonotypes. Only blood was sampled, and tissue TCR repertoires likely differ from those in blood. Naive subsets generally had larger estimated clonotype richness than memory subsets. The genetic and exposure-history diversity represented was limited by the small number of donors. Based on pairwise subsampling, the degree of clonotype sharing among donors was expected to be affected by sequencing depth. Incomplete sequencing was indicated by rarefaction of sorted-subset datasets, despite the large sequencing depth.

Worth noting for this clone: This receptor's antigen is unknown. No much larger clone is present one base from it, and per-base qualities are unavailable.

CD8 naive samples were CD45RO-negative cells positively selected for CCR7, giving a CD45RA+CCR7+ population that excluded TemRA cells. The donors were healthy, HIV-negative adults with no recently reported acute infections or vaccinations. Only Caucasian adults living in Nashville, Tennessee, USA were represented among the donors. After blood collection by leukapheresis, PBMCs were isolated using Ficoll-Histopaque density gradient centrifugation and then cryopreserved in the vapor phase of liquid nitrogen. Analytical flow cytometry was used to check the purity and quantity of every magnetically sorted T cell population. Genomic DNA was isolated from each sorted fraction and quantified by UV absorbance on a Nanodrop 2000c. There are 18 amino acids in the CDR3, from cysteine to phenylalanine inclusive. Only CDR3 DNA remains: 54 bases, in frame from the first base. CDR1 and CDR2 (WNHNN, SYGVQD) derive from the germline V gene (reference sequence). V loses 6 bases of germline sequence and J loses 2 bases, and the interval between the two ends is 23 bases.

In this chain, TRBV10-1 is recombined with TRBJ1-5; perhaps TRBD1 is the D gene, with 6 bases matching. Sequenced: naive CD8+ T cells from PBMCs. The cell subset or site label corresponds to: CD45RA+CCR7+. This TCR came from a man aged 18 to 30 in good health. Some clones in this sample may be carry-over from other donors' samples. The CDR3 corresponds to CASRGGLKGGGGNQPQHF. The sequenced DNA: TGCGCCAGCAGGGGCGGTCTGAAGGGGGGTGGGGGCAATCAGCCCCAGCATTTT.